This TCR beta chain derives from a study of blood T cell repertoires in COVID-19. Background on the study: T cells, B-cell-depleted T cells, or PBMCs supplied cDNA or gDNA.

Assay used: immunoSEQ multiplex PCR; TCRdb lists only in-frame clones, some missing. The profile covers some 90,000 clones, with roughly nine tenths appearing a single time and 8% to 9.5% taken by the ten largest. The CDR3 sequence is 13 residues long. Germline assignment: CDR1 GTSNPN and CDR2 SVGIG (reference sequence). V lost 0 bases and J lost 4, with 9 bases in between. The clonotype originates from a man aged 50 to 60 with acute or convalescent COVID-19. Source material: peripheral blood. The chain links TRBV30 to TRBJ1-1; D perhaps matches TRBD1 (5 bases). The CDR3 bases are TGTGCCTGGAGTGTACTGGGGCCCACTGAAGCTTTCTTT. It is translated as CAWSVLGPTEAFF.